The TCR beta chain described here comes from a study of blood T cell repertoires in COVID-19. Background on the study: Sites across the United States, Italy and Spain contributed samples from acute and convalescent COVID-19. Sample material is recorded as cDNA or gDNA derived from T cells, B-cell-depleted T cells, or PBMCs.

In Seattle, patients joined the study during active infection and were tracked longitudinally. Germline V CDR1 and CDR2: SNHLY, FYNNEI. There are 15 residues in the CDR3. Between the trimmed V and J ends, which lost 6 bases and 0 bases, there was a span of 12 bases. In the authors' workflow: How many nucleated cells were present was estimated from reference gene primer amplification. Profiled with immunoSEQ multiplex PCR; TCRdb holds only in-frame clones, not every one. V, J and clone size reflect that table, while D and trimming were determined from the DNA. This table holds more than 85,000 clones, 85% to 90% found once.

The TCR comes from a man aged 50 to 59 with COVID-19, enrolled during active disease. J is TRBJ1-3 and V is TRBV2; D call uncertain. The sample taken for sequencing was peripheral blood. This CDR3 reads CASSLTSPSGNTIYF. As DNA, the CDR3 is TGTGCCAGCAGCCTGACTTCACCCTCTGGAAACACCATATATTTT.